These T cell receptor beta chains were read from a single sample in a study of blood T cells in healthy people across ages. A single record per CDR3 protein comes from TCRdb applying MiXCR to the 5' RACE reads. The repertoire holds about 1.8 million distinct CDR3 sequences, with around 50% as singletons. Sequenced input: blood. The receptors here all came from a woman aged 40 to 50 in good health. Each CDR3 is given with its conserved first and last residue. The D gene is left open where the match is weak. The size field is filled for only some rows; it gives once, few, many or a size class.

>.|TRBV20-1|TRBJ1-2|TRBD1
CSARVTGVNYGYTF
TGCAGTGCTAGAGTGACAGGGGTTAACTATGGCTACACCTTC
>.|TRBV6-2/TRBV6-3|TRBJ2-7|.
CASTLRQGTSYEQYF
TGTGCCAGCACCCTTCGGCAGGGAACGAGCTACGAGCAGTACTTC
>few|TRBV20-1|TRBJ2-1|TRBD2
CSAGERGPYNEQFF
TGCAGTGCTGGAGAGCGGGGGCCCTACAATGAGCAGTTCTTC
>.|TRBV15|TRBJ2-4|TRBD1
CATSTRDRGRVAKNIQYF
TGTGCCACCAGCACCCGGGACAGGGGGCGCGTGGCCAAAAACATTCAGTACTTC
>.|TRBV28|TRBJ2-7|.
CASSTSGKQYF
TGTGCCAGCAGTACCTCAGGGAAGCAGTACTTC
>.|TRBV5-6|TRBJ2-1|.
CASSLTGQISYNEQFF
TGTGCCAGCAGCCTGACCGGACAGATCTCCTACAATGAGCAGTTCTTC
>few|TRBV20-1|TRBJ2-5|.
CSARDPQGAWSQYF
TGCAGTGCTAGAGATCCCCAGGGCGCCTGGTCCCAGTACTTC
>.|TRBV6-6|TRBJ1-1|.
CASSYLLRSGAFF
TGTGCCAGCAGTTACCTACTAAGGTCTGGAGCTTTCTTT
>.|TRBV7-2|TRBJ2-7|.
CASSPTQGDEQYF
TGTGCCAGCAGCCCCACCCAGGGAGACGAGCAGTACTTC
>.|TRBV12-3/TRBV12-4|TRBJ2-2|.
CASSLAKRTANTGELFF
TGTGCCAGCAGTTTAGCAAAGCGGACAGCGAACACCGGGGAGCTGTTTTTT
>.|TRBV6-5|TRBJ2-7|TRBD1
CASSYGTGVGEQYF
TGTGCCAGCAGTTACGGGACAGGGGTCGGCGAGCAGTACTTC
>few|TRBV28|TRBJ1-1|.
CASSGPTEAFF
TGTGCCAGCAGTGGGCCCACTGAAGCTTTCTTT
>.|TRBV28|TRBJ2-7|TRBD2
CASSAGVPGEQYF
TGTGCCAGCAGTGCGGGAGTACCGGGAGAGCAGTACTTC
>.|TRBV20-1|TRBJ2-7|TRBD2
CSAGLARAEQYF
TGCAGTGCTGGACTAGCGAGGGCCGAGCAGTACTTC
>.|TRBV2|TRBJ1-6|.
CASRYQNNSPLHF
TGTGCCAGCAGATATCAGAATAATTCACCCCTCCACTTT
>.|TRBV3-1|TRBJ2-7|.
CASSPPTSPYEQYF
TGTGCCAGTAGCCCTCCAACGAGTCCCTACGAGCAGTACTTC
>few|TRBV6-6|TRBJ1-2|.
CASTYDATFWGYTF
TGTGCCAGCACCTACGACGCGACTTTCTGGGGCTACACCTTC
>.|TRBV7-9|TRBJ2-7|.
CASSFMGDEQYF
TGTGCCAGCAGCTTCATGGGGGACGAGCAGTACTTC
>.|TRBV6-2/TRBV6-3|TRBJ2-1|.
CASSYESRVDGEQFF
TGTGCCAGCAGTTACGAGTCCAGGGTGGATGGTGAGCAGTTCTTC
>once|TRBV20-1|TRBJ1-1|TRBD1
CSARLTGGGYTEAFF
TGCAGTGCTAGATTGACAGGGGGCGGGTACACTGAAGCTTTCTTT
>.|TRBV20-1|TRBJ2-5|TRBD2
CSARDPTRTSGAETQNF
TGCAGTGCTAGAGATCCCACCCGGACTAGCGGGGCAGAGACCCAGAACTTC
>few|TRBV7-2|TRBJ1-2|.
CASSLSREAVYTF
TGTGCCAGCAGCTTAAGCAGGGAAGCAGTCTACACCTTC
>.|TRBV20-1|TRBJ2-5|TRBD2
CSTSGGETQYF
TGTAGTACTAGCGGGGGAGAGACCCAGTACTTC
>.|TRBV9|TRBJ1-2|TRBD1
CASSDSPGQGNYGYTF
TGTGCCAGCAGCGATTCACCGGGACAGGGTAACTATGGCTACACCTTC
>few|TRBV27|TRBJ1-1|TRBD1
CASSPPRGQEAFF
TGTGCCAGCAGTCCTCCCCGGGGACAGGAAGCTTTCTTT
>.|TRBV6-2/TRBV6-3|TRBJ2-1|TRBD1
CASSYAGQGIYEQFF
TGTGCCAGCAGTTATGCGGGACAGGGGATCTATGAGCAGTTCTTC
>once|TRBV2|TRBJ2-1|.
CASSGGHSTGTNEQFF
TGTGCCAGCAGCGGGGGCCACTCCACCGGGACGAACGAGCAGTTCTTC
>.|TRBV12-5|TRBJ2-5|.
CASGLVKGGRGTQYF
TGTGCTAGTGGTTTGGTAAAGGGGGGTCGAGGGACCCAGTACTTC
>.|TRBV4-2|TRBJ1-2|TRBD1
CASSQVPRDRGQDGYTF
TGTGCCAGCAGCCAAGTCCCCCGGGACAGGGGGCAGGATGGCTACACCTTC
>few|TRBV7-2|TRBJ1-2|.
CASSSRTPRIGGYTF
TGTGCCAGCAGCTCACGGACACCCAGGATAGGCGGCTACACCTTC
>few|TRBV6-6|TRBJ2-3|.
CASSLGHVHSDTQYF
TGTGCCAGCAGCCTAGGACACGTTCATTCAGATACGCAGTATTTT
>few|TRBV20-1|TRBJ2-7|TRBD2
CSASRQAGSTGYEQYF
TGCAGTGCTTCCCGGCAAGCGGGGAGTACTGGGTACGAGCAGTACTTC
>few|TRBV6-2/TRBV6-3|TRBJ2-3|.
CASSSRNVWERDTQYF
TGTGCCAGCAGTTCCAGGAATGTGTGGGAGAGGGATACGCAGTATTTT